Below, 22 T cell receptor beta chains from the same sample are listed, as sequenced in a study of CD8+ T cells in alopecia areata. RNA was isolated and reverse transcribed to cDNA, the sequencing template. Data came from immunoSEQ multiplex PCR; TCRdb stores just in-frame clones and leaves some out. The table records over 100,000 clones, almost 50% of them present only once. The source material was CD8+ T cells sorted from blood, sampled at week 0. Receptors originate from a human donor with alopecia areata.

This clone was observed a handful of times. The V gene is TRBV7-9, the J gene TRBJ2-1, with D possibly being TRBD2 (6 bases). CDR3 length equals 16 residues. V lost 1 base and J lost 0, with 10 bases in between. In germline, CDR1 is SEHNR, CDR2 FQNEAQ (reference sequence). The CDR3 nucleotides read TGTGCCAGCAGCTTAGAGGCGGGGAGCTCCTACAATGAGCAGTTCTTC. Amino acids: CASSLEAGSSYNEQFF.

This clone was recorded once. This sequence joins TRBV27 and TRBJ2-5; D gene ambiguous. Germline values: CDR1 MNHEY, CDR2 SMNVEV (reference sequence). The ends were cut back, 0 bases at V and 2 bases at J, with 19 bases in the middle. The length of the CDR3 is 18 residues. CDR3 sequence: CASSLSGLGSPLQETQYF. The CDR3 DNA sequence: TGTGCCAGCAGTTTATCCGGGTTAGGTTCCCCTCTTCAAGAGACCCAGTACTTC.

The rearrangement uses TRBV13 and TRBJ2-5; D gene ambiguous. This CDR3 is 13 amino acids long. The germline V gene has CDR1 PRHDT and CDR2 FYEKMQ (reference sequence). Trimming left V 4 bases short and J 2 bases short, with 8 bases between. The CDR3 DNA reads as TGTGCCAGCAGCTCTGACATACAAGAGACCCAGTACTTC. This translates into CASSSDIQETQYF.

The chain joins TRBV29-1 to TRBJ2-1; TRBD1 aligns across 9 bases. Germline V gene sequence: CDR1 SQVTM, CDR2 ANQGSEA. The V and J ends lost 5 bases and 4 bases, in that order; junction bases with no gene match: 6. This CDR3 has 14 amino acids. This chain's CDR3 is CSVYDRGRYNEQFF. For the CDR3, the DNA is TGCAGCGTTTACGACAGGGGGAGGTACAATGAGCAGTTCTTC.

The CDR3 protein is CAWRIGENTGELFF. For the CDR3, the DNA is TGTGCCTGGAGGATTGGGGAGAACACCGGGGAGCTGTTTTTT. The gene calls are TRBV30 and TRBJ2-2; D not certain. The germline CDR1 and CDR2 sequences are GTSNPN and SVGIG (reference sequence). CDR3 length: 14 residues. V was pared by 3 bases and J by 1 base, with 9 bases between.

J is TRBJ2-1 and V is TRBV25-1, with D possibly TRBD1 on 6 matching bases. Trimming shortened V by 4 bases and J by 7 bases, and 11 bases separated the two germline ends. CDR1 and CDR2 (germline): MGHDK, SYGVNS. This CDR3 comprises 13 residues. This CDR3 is CASSVGARNEQFF. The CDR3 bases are TGTGCCAGCAGTGTGGGGGCTAGGAATGAGCAGTTCTTC.

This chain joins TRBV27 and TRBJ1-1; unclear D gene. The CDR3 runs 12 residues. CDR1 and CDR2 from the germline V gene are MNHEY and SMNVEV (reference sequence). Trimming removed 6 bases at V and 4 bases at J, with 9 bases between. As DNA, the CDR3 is TGTGCCAGCAGCCGAGTGGGCACTGAAGCTTTCTTT. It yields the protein CASSRVGTEAFF.

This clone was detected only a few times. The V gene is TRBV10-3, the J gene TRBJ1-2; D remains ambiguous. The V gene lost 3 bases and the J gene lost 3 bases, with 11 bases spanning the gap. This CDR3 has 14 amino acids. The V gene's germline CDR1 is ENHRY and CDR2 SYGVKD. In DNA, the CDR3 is TGTGCCATCAGTGAACCAGGTTCAGACTATGGCTACACCTTC. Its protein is CAISEPGSDYGYTF.

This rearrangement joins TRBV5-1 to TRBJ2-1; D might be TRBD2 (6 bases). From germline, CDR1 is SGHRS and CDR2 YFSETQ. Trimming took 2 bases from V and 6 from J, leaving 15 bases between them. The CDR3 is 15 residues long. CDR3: CASSFDGGGGNEQFF. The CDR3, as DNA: TGCGCCAGCAGCTTTGACGGGGGTGGCGGCAATGAGCAGTTCTTC.

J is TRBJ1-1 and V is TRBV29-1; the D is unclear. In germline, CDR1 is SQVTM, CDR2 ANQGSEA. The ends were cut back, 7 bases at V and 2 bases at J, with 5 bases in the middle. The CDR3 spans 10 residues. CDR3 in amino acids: CSARNTEAFF. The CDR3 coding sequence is TGCAGCGCCCGAAACACTGAAGCTTTCTTT.

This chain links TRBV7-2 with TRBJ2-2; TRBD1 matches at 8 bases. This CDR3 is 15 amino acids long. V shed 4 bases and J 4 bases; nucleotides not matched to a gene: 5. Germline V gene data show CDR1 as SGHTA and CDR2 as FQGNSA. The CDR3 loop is CASSWGTGTTGELFF. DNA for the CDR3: TGTGCCAGCAGCTGGGGGACAGGAACCACCGGGGAGCTGTTTTTT.

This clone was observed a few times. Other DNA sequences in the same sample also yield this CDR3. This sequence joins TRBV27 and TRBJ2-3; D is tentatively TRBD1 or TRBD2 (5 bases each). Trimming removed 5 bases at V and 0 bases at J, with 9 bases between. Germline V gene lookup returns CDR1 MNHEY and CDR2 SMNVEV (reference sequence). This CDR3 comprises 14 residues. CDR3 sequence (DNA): TGTGCCAGCAGTCGCCGGGACAGCACAGATACGCAGTATTTT. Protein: CASSRRDSTDTQYF.

CDR3: CASSTGLSDQPQHF. The CDR3 DNA sequence: TGTGCCAGCAGTACCGGGCTCTCCGATCAGCCCCAGCATTTT. The V and J genes are TRBV6-5 and TRBJ1-5, with D uncertain. Looked up from germline, CDR1 is MNHEY and CDR2 is SVGAGI. The CDR3 contains 14 residues. The V gene lost 5 bases and the J gene lost 5 bases, with 13 bases spanning the gap.

In DNA form, the CDR3 reads TGTGCCACCAGCACGGGGGCGAACACCGGGGAGCTGTTTTTT. Translating it yields CATSTGANTGELFF. V is TRBV15 and J is TRBJ2-2, with D perhaps TRBD2 (6 bases). The germline gives CDR1 LNHNV, CDR2 YYDKDF (reference sequence). The V and J ends lost 4 bases and 0 bases respectively, with 6 bases between them. This CDR3 contains 14 residues.

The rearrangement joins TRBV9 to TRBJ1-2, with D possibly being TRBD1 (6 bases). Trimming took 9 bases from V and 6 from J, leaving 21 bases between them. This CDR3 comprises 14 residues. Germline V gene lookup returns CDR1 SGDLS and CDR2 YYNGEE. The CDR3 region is CATNPPHRVDGYTF. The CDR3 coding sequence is TGTGCCACCAATCCCCCCCACAGGGTAGATGGCTACACCTTC.

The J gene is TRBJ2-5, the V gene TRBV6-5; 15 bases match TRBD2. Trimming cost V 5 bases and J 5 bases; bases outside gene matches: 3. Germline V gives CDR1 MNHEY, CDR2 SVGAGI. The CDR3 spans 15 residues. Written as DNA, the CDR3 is TGTGCCAGCAGTCGGACTAGCGGGGGGGCGGAGACCCAGTACTTC. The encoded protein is CASSRTSGGAETQYF.

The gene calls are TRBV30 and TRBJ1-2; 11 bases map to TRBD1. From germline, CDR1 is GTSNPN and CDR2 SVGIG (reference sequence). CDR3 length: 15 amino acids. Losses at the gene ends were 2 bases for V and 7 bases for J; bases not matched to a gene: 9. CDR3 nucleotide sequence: TGTGCCTGGAGTCTGATCGGACAGGGGGCAACTGGCTACACCTTC. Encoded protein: CAWSLIGQGATGYTF.

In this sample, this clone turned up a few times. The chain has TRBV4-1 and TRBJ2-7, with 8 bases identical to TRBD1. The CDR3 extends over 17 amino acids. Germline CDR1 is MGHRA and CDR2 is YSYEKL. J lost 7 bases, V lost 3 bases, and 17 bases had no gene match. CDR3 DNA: TGCGCCAGCAGCCAGAAGTCTTGGAGACAGGGGATCAGGGAGCAGTACTTC. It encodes CASSQKSWRQGIREQYF.

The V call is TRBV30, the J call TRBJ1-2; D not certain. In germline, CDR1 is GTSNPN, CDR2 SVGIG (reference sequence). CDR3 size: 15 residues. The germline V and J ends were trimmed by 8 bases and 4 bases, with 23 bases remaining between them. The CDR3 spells CATDRSQGRGYGYTF. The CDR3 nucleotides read TGTGCCACGGACCGGTCCCAAGGTCGGGGCTATGGCTACACCTTC.

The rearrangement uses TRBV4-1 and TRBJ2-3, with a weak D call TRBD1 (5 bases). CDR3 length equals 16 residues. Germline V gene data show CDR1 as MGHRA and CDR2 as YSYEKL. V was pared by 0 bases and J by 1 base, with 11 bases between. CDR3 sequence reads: CASSQERARGTDTQYF. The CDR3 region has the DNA TGCGCCAGCAGCCAAGAACGGGCCAGGGGCACAGATACGCAGTATTTT.

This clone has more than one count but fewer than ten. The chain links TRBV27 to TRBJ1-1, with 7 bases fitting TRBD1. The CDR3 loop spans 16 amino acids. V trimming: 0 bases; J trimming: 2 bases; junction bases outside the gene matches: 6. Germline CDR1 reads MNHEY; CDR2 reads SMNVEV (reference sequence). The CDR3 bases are TGTGCCAGCAGTTTATCTAGGGGGGACAGAAACACTGAAGCTTTCTTT. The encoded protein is CASSLSRGDRNTEAFF.

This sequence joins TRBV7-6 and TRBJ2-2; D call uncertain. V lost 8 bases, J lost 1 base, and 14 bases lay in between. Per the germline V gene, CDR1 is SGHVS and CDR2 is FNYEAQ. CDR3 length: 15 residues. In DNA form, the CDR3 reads TGTGCCAGCTCACGACGGGCAGGGAACACCGGGGAGCTGTTTTTT. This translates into CASSRRAGNTGELFF.